The next 26 T cell receptor beta chains were all read from a single sample in a study of blood T cell repertoires in COVID-19. Clones were sequenced by immunoSEQ multiplex PCR, and TCRdb holds only the in-frame ones, with some missing. The sample consists of more than 100,000 clones, over 70% of them appearing once. Source material: peripheral blood. All receptors derive from a human donor in a cohort sampled during active or convalescent COVID-19.

This clone was observed once. The V gene is TRBV11-2, the J gene TRBJ1-2; D is uncertain. CDR3 length equals 13 residues. Trimming took 6 bases from V and 5 from J, leaving 13 bases between them. Germline CDR1 SGHAT, CDR2 FQNNGV. CDR3 protein: CASSPRANYGYTF. The CDR3 coding sequence is TGTGCCAGCAGTCCCCGAGCCAATTATGGCTACACCTTC.

J is TRBJ2-5 and V is TRBV7-3, with D tentatively TRBD2 (6 bases). V was shortened by 3 bases and J by 5 bases, with 22 bases between the two germline ends. CDR1 is SGHTA and CDR2 is FQGTGA in the germline V gene. The CDR3 length is 17 residues. The CDR3 nucleotides read TGTGCCAGCAGCTTGGGTCGAGGAGCAGTTCGGGGGGAGACCCAGTACTTC. This sequence encodes CASSLGRGAVRGETQYF. Variable domain in full (rest from reference TRBV7-3 and TRBJ2-5): GAGVSQTPSNKVTEKGKYVELRCDPISGHTALYWYRQSLGQGPEFLIYFQGTGAADDSGLPNDRFFAVRPEGSVSTLKIQRTERGDSAVYLCASSLGRGAVRGETQYFGPGTRLLVL.

V is TRBV4-1 and J is TRBJ1-5, with D possibly matching TRBD1 (5 bases). Germline CDR1 is MGHRA and CDR2 is YSYEKL. The CDR3 is made up of 14 amino acids. V lost 1 base to trimming and J lost 7 bases, with 11 bases between them. CDR3 amino acids: CASSQGSQGQPQHF. The CDR3 DNA sequence: TGCGCCAGCAGCCAAGGCTCCCAGGGACAGCCCCAGCATTTT.

The chain couples TRBV3-1 (or the pseudogene TRBV3-2) to TRBJ2-5; 12 bases are a match to TRBD2. The CDR3 length is 16 residues. Germline V gene data show CDR1 as LGHDT and CDR2 as YNNKEL (reference sequence). After removal of 4 bases from V and 5 bases from J, the junction contained 8 bases not matched to a gene. Written as DNA, the CDR3 is TGTGCCAGCAGCCCCGGACTAGCGGGGAGTCCCGAGACCCAGTACTTC. Translation gives CASSPGLAGSPETQYF.

The DNA for the CDR3 is TGTGCCAGCAGCCCCGGGACAGGGAGCTCCTACGAGCAGTACTTC. It translates to CASSPGTGSSYEQYF. The chain links TRBV9 to TRBJ2-7, with 9 positions matching TRBD1. The CDR3 covers 15 residues. J gave up 0 bases and V 4 bases, and 5 bases lay outside the gene matches. The germline V gene has CDR1 SGDLS and CDR2 YYNGEE.

The chain is built from TRBV3-1 (or the pseudogene TRBV3-2) and TRBJ2-1, with D possibly being TRBD1 (6 bases). The V end lost 5 bases, the J end lost 3 bases, and 14 bases lay between the germline ends. The CDR3 is 15 amino acids. Germline values: CDR1 LGHDT, CDR2 YNNKEL (reference sequence). The CDR3 sequence: CASSYGQTYYNEQFF. In DNA form, the CDR3 reads TGTGCCAGCAGCTATGGACAGACCTACTACAATGAGCAGTTCTTC.

CDR3 DNA sequence: TGTGCCAGCAGCCCCTACTGGGCCCCCAGCACCGGGGAGCTGTTTTTT. Amino acids: CASSPYWAPSTGELFF. The genes are TRBV11-1 and TRBJ2-2, with D hard to call. The CDR3 has 16 residues. CDR1 is SGHAT, CDR2 FQDESV, per germline (reference sequence). V was shortened by 5 bases and J by 4 bases, with 17 bases between the two germline ends.

This rearrangement joins TRBV7-9 to TRBJ1-3; D perhaps matches TRBD1 (5 bases). The CDR3 loop spans 16 amino acids. V lost 1 base and J 3 bases, leaving 13 bases between the germline ends. CDR1 is SEHNR and CDR2 is FQNEAQ in the germline V gene (reference sequence). The chain's CDR3 is CASSLGSGGYGNTIYF. DNA of the CDR3: TGTGCCAGCAGCTTAGGGTCGGGGGGATATGGAAACACCATATATTTT.

This chain joins TRBV25-1 and TRBJ1-5, with 7 bases aligning to TRBD1. The V gene end was trimmed by 3 bases and the J gene end by 4 bases; junction bases not matched to a gene: 12. The CDR3 sequence is 17 residues long. Germline CDR1 MGHDK, CDR2 SYGVNS. CDR3 nucleotides: TGTGCCAGCAGTGAGTATGGGCAGGGGGGAAGAAATCAGCCCCAGCATTTT. It is translated as CASSEYGQGGRNQPQHF.

J is TRBJ1-5 and V is TRBV18; no reliable D call. In germline, CDR1 is KGHSH, CDR2 LQKENI. The germline V and J ends were trimmed by 2 bases and 0 bases, with 8 bases remaining between them. The CDR3 has 15 residues. The CDR3 region is CASSPGLNSNQPQHF. The CDR3 DNA reads TGTGCCAGCTCACCAGGACTTAATAGCAATCAGCCCCAGCATTTT.

This sequence joins TRBV29-1 and TRBJ2-5, with TRBD1 matching 8 bases. The CDR3 length is 14 residues. The germline V gene encodes CDR1 SQVTM and CDR2 ANQGSEA. After removal of 2 bases from V and 7 bases from J, the junction contained 9 bases not matched to a gene. DNA for the CDR3: TGCAGCGTTGAAAGGACAGGGTACTCCGGGACCCAGTACTTC. Its protein product is CSVERTGYSGTQYF.

The chain couples TRBV18 to TRBJ1-2; no reliable D call. Germline CDR1 is KGHSH and CDR2 is LQKENI. This CDR3 is 12 amino acids long. V gave up 3 bases and J gave up 6 bases, with 8 bases separating them. The DNA of the CDR3 is TGTGCCAGCTCACCTAATACGGATGGCTACACCTTC. Protein: CASSPNTDGYTF. Supplemented by reference TRBV18 and TRBJ1-2, the full variable domain reads NAGVMQNPRHLVRRRGQEARLRCSPMKGHSHVYWYRQLPEEGLKFMVYLQKENIIDESGMPKERFSAEFPKEGPSILRIQQVVRGDSAAYFCASSPNTDGYTFGSGTRLTVV.

This sequence joins TRBV11-2 and TRBJ2-1, with TRBD2 matching 12 bases. Germline V gene data show CDR1 as SGHAT and CDR2 as FQNNGV. This CDR3 region has 15 residues. The V gene end was trimmed by 2 bases and the J gene end by 8 bases; junction bases not matched to a gene: 4. The CDR3 coding sequence is TGTGCCAGCAGCTTATCTAGCGGGGGGGCCGATGAGCAGTTCTTC. It codes for CASSLSSGGADEQFF.

This sequence joins TRBV5-1 and TRBJ2-2; 7 nucleotides line up with TRBD2. Looked up from germline, CDR1 is SGHRS and CDR2 is YFSETQ. Germline trimming cut 2 bases from V and 0 bases from J; bases unmatched to any gene: 4. There are 16 residues in the CDR3. DNA of the CDR3: TGCGCCAGCAGCTTAAAACGGGGGGCGAACACCGGGGAGCTGTTTTTT. It specifies CASSLKRGANTGELFF.

The chain joins TRBV19 to TRBJ2-1, with TRBD2 matching over 8 bases. The CDR3 sequence is 15 residues long. Germline assignment: CDR1 LNHDA and CDR2 SQIVND (reference sequence). Trimming removed 3 bases from V and 8 bases from J; junction bases left unmatched: 9. The CDR3: CASSIERGPGDEQFF. The CDR3 bases are TGTGCCAGTAGTATTGAGCGGGGGCCAGGAGATGAGCAGTTCTTC.

This chain links TRBV7-3 with TRBJ2-3; TRBD2 aligns across 10 bases. The germline CDR1 and CDR2 sequences are SGHTA and FQGTGA. The trim removed 3 bases at V and 3 bases at J, leaving 3 bases unmatched. The CDR3 is made up of 15 amino acids. The CDR3 bases are TGTGCCAGCAGCTTGCTAGCGGGGGAGACAGATACGCAGTATTTT. Amino acid sequence: CASSLLAGETDTQYF. Filled out from reference TRBV7-3 and TRBJ2-3, the complete variable domain reads GAGVSQTPSNKVTEKGKYVELRCDPISGHTALYWYRQSLGQGPEFLIYFQGTGAADDSGLPNDRFFAVRPEGSVSTLKIQRTERGDSAVYLCASSLLAGETDTQYFGPGTRLTVL.

This clone was detected a few times. CDR3 DNA: TGTGCCAGCTCAACGGACGACAGGGCTAGAACTGAAGCTTTCTTT. It specifies CASSTDDRARTEAFF. The chain links TRBV18 to TRBJ1-1, with 7 bases fitting TRBD1. Unmatched junction bases numbered 11, after V lost 5 bases and J lost 5 bases. Germline CDR1 KGHSH, CDR2 LQKENI. The CDR3 contains 15 residues.

The chain employs TRBV10-3 and TRBJ2-5, with 9 bases lining up with TRBD2. CDR3 length equals 16 residues. Germline CDR1 ENHRY, CDR2 SYGVKD. Unmatched junction bases numbered 7, after V lost 4 bases and J lost 1 base. As DNA, the CDR3 is TGTGCCATCAGTGCGTCCATACTAGCGGGCCAAGAGACCCAGTACTTC. Its translation: CAISASILAGQETQYF.

The V gene is TRBV7-9, the J gene TRBJ2-1; the D gene is possibly TRBD2 (5 bases). V gave up 4 bases and J gave up 3 bases, with 10 bases separating them. CDR1 and CDR2 from the germline V gene are SEHNR and FQNEAQ (reference sequence). CDR3 length equals 14 residues. As DNA, the CDR3 is TGTGCCAGCAGCTATGACTATAACTACAATGAGCAGTTCTTC. This gives the protein CASSYDYNYNEQFF.

The chain has TRBV6-5 and TRBJ1-5, with a tentative D call TRBD1 (6 bases). Germline CDR1 MNHEY, CDR2 SVGAGI. The CDR3 sequence is 15 residues long. Trimming pared 4 bases from V and 7 bases from J, leaving 17 bases between. DNA for the CDR3: TGTGCCAGCAGTTCCTTAGGGGGGGGAGAACAGCCCCAGCATTTT. Protein: CASSSLGGGEQPQHF.

The J gene is TRBJ1-6, the V gene TRBV27; possibly TRBD1 for D (5 bases). The germline CDR1 and CDR2 sequences are MNHEY and SMNVEV (reference sequence). The CDR3 length is 13 residues. Trimming left V 3 bases short and J 15 bases short, with 15 bases between. CDR3 loop: CASSFVQAMHLHF. CDR3 nucleotides: TGTGCCAGCAGTTTTGTACAGGCGATGCACCTCCACTTT.

The chain employs TRBV6-1 and TRBJ2-7; the D is unclear. The CDR3 covers 14 residues. CDR1 is MNHNS and CDR2 is SASEGT in the germline V gene. Trimming shortened V by 0 bases and J by 6 bases, and 12 bases separated the two germline ends. This CDR3 is CASSEAADSGEQYF. The CDR3 nucleotides are TGTGCCAGCAGTGAAGCCGCTGATTCCGGCGAGCAGTACTTC.

This chain links TRBV3-1 (or the pseudogene TRBV3-2) with TRBJ2-7; 8 bases are shared with TRBD2. Unmatched junction bases numbered 6, after V lost 0 bases and J lost 2 bases. The length of the CDR3 is 16 residues. Germline V CDR1 and CDR2: LGHDT, YNNKEL (reference sequence). CDR3 in DNA: TGTGCCAGCAGCCAAGATAGAGTGCGGGGGGCCTACGAGCAGTACTTC. This sequence encodes CASSQDRVRGAYEQYF.

The chain couples TRBV6-5 to TRBJ1-4; 9 bases fit TRBD1. Looked up from germline, CDR1 is MNHEY and CDR2 is SVGAGI. Germline trimming cut 5 bases from V and 8 bases from J; bases unmatched to any gene: 9. CDR3 length: 15 amino acids. The CDR3: CASSPSGTGQEKLFF. CDR3 DNA sequence: TGTGCCAGCAGTCCCTCCGGGACAGGGCAAGAAAAACTGTTTTTT.

The rearrangement joins TRBV7-8 to TRBJ1-5; D unclear. The ends were cut back, 4 bases at V and 4 bases at J, with 11 bases in the middle. Germline CDR1 SGHVS, CDR2 FQNEAQ. The CDR3 is 14 residues long. CDR3 sequence: CASSSSWGNQPQHF. The DNA of the CDR3 is TGTGCCAGCAGCTCTAGCTGGGGAAATCAGCCCCAGCATTTT. Supplemented by reference TRBV7-8 and TRBJ1-5, the full variable domain reads GAGVSQSPRYKVAKRGQDVALRCDPISGHVSLFWYQQALGQGPEFLTYFQNEAQLDKSGLPSDRFFAERPEGSVSTLKIQRTQQEDSAVYLCASSSSWGNQPQHFGDGTRLSIL.

The rearrangement joins TRBV19 to TRBJ1-5, with D possibly TRBD1 on 5 matching bases. V was cut by 7 bases and J by 1 base, with 8 bases left in between. CDR1 and CDR2 from the germline V gene are LNHDA and SQIVND (reference sequence). The CDR3 runs to 13 residues. This CDR3 reads CASISGSNQPQHF. The CDR3 nucleotides are TGTGCCAGTATCTCAGGGAGCAATCAGCCCCAGCATTTT.